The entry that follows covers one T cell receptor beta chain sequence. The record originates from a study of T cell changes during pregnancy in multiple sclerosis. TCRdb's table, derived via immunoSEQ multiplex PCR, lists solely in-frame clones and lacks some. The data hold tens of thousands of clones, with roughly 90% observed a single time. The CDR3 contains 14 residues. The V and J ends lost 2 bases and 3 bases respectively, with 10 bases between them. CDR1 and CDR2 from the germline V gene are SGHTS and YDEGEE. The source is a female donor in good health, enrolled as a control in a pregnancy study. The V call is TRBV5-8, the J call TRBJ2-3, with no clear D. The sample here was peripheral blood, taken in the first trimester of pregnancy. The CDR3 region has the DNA TGTGCCAGCAGCTTTCCAGGAAGAACAGATACGCAGTATTTT. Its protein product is CASSFPGRTDTQYF.